Listed below are T cell receptor beta chains from one sample, sequenced in a study of blood T cell repertoires in COVID-19. Data came from immunoSEQ multiplex PCR; TCRdb stores just in-frame clones and leaves some out. The repertoire holds over 25,000 clones, roughly 80% seen once, with under 45% in the top ten. Source material: peripheral blood. These receptors were taken from a woman over 75 with acute or convalescent COVID-19. The CDR3 runs from the conserved cysteine through the conserved F or W. The D gene is left open where the match is weak. Size is omitted from some rows. Given values are once, few, many or a class for expanded clones.

clone size: few
J gene: TRBJ1-1
V gene: TRBV19
D gene: .
CDR3 DNA: TGTGCCAGTAGTTCGGGCGGGGGACTAGGGCGAGCTTTCTTT
CDR3 protein: CASSSGGGLGRAFF

clone size: .
J gene: TRBJ2-3
V gene: TRBV2
D gene: .
CDR3 DNA: TGTGCCAGCAGTGAGGAGATCACAGATACGCAGTATTTT
CDR3 protein: CASSEEITDTQYF

clone size: .
J gene: TRBJ1-2
V gene: TRBV27
D gene: TRBD1
CDR3 DNA: TGTGCCAGCAGTTTCAACAGGGGGCTTGGCTACACCTTC
CDR3 protein: CASSFNRGLGYTF

clone size: .
J gene: TRBJ2-5
V gene: TRBV6-5
D gene: TRBD1
CDR3 DNA: TGTGCCAGCACCTCCGACAGGGGGCTTGAGACCCAGTACTTC
CDR3 protein: CASTSDRGLETQYF

clone size: .
J gene: TRBJ2-1
V gene: TRBV7-2
D gene: .
CDR3 DNA: TGTGCCAGCAGCTTAGGCGTAAAAGGGGCCAATGAGCAGTTCTTC
CDR3 protein: CASSLGVKGANEQFF

clone size: once
J gene: TRBJ1-2
V gene: TRBV12-3/TRBV12-4
D gene: .
CDR3 DNA: TGTGCCAGCAGTATAAGACAGTATGGCTACACCTTC
CDR3 protein: CASSIRQYGYTF

clone size: .
J gene: TRBJ2-3
V gene: TRBV4-1
D gene: .
CDR3 DNA: TGCGCCAGCAGCCAAGTAACTGCGGGGTACACAGATACGCAGTATTTT
CDR3 protein: CASSQVTAGYTDTQYF

clone size: .
J gene: TRBJ2-1
V gene: TRBV7-2
D gene: .
CDR3 DNA: TGTGCCAGCAGCTTTGACAGGAATGAGCAGTTCTTC
CDR3 protein: CASSFDRNEQFF

clone size: .
J gene: TRBJ2-7
V gene: TRBV2
D gene: .
CDR3 DNA: TGTGCCAGCAGTGAACTTTGGAGCAGCGAGCAGTACTTC
CDR3 protein: CASSELWSSEQYF

clone size: .
J gene: TRBJ2-1
V gene: TRBV6-4
D gene: TRBD2
CDR3 DNA: TGTGCCAGCAGTCGGACTAGCGGGGGGGTGAATGAGCAGTTCTTC
CDR3 protein: CASSRTSGGVNEQFF

clone size: .
J gene: TRBJ2-1
V gene: TRBV3-1/TRBV3-2
D gene: .
CDR3 DNA: TGTGCCAGCAGTTACTTAGAGGGTGAGCAGTTCTTC
CDR3 protein: CASSYLEGEQFF

clone size: .
J gene: TRBJ2-2
V gene: TRBV20-1
D gene: TRBD2
CDR3 DNA: TGCAGTGCTAGTAGCGGGCGTTACACCGGGGAGCTGTTTTTT
CDR3 protein: CSASSGRYTGELFF

clone size: .
J gene: TRBJ1-4
V gene: TRBV28
D gene: TRBD1
CDR3 DNA: TGTGCCAGCACCCGGGACAGGGCCCATGAAAAACTGTTTTTT
CDR3 protein: CASTRDRAHEKLFF

clone size: .
J gene: TRBJ2-7
V gene: TRBV11-2
D gene: TRBD1
CDR3 DNA: TGTGCCAGCAGGAGAGGGGGACAGGGGAAGTACGAGCAGTACTTC
CDR3 protein: CASRRGGQGKYEQYF

clone size: once
J gene: TRBJ1-6
V gene: TRBV6-1
D gene: TRBD1
CDR3 DNA: TGTGCCAGCAGTGCCGGGACAGTCCGATCCACCAATTCACCCCTCCACTTT
CDR3 protein: CASSAGTVRSTNSPLHF

clone size: .
J gene: TRBJ1-3
V gene: TRBV29-1
D gene: .
CDR3 DNA: TGCAGCGGCAGGGTCGAATGGGGAAACACCATATATTTT
CDR3 protein: CSGRVEWGNTIYF

clone size: once
J gene: TRBJ2-7
V gene: TRBV5-6
D gene: .
CDR3 DNA: TGTGCCAGCAGCTCACAGGTCGTAAACGAGCAGTACTTC
CDR3 protein: CASSSQVVNEQYF

clone size: .
J gene: TRBJ2-5
V gene: TRBV5-1
D gene: .
CDR3 DNA: TGCGCCAGCAGCCTGGATGGGCAGGGAGGTCGAGAGACCCAGTACTTC
CDR3 protein: CASSLDGQGGRETQYF

clone size: .
J gene: TRBJ2-7
V gene: TRBV27
D gene: .
CDR3 DNA: TGTGCCAGCAGTTTAGAGGGTCTGGTCCACCCCTACGAGCAGTACTTC
CDR3 protein: CASSLEGLVHPYEQYF

clone size: .
J gene: TRBJ1-5
V gene: TRBV28
D gene: .
CDR3 DNA: TGTGCCAGCAGGGTCGGGTTTCAGTTAGGGGGTCAGCCCCAGCATTTT
CDR3 protein: CASRVGFQLGGQPQHF

clone size: once
J gene: TRBJ2-7
V gene: TRBV20-1
D gene: .
CDR3 DNA: TGCAGTGCTAGTCCCGGGACAAGGAATTCAAGGCCTCTAGGCTACGAGCAGTACTTC
CDR3 protein: CSASPGTRNSRPLGYEQYF

clone size: .
J gene: TRBJ1-4
V gene: TRBV9
D gene: .
CDR3 DNA: TGTGCCAGCAGTTCCGGGACACAAGCAACTAATGAAAAACTGTTTTTT
CDR3 protein: CASSSGTQATNEKLFF

clone size: .
J gene: TRBJ2-5
V gene: TRBV18
D gene: TRBD1
CDR3 DNA: TGTGCCAGCTCACCCGACAGGGCTGCTAAGACCCAGTACTTC
CDR3 protein: CASSPDRAAKTQYF

clone size: .
J gene: TRBJ2-2
V gene: TRBV28
D gene: TRBD2
CDR3 DNA: TGTGCCAGCAGTTTAATGCTAGCGGTTAACACCGGGGAGCTGTTTTTT
CDR3 protein: CASSLMLAVNTGELFF

clone size: .
J gene: TRBJ2-7
V gene: TRBV5-1
D gene: TRBD2
CDR3 DNA: TGCGCCAGCCGTCAAGGGTACGGGAGGGCGCAGGCCAACGAGCAGTACTTC
CDR3 protein: CASRQGYGRAQANEQYF

clone size: .
J gene: TRBJ2-1
V gene: TRBV5-4
D gene: TRBD2
CDR3 DNA: TGTGCCAGCAGCACCTACTTGGGGGAGGGCCACAATGAGCAGTTCTTC
CDR3 protein: CASSTYLGEGHNEQFF

clone size: .
J gene: TRBJ1-1
V gene: TRBV19
D gene: .
CDR3 DNA: TGTGCCAGTAGTTTACAGGGTTGGGGGACTGAAGCTTTCTTT
CDR3 protein: CASSLQGWGTEAFF

clone size: .
J gene: TRBJ2-2
V gene: TRBV7-9
D gene: TRBD1
CDR3 DNA: TGTGCCAGCAGCCGCGCGACAGGGAGCACCGGGGAGCTGTTTTTT
CDR3 protein: CASSRATGSTGELFF

clone size: .
J gene: TRBJ2-1
V gene: TRBV7-9
D gene: TRBD1
CDR3 DNA: TGTGCCAGCAGCTCTGCGGACAGGGGAATGAATGAGCAGTTCTTC
CDR3 protein: CASSSADRGMNEQFF

clone size: .
J gene: TRBJ2-7
V gene: TRBV27
D gene: TRBD1
CDR3 DNA: TGTGCCAGCAGTTTAGCGCAGGGGGCGGTATACGAGCAGTACTTC
CDR3 protein: CASSLAQGAVYEQYF

clone size: .
J gene: TRBJ2-2
V gene: TRBV15
D gene: .
CDR3 DNA: TGTGCCACCAGCAGAGGGAGGCTCCCTCCCGGGGAGCTGTTTTTT
CDR3 protein: CATSRGRLPPGELFF